The 14 T cell receptor beta chains listed next were all sequenced from one sample in a study of Ad26.COV2.S vaccination and SARS-CoV-2 variants. The treatment here: around 19 received Ad26.COV2.S at low or high dose, single or two shots; 5 received placebo; per-sample allocation not given. The samples were gathered on day 63 after the first injection of vaccine or placebo. Clones were read by immunoSEQ multiplex PCR, and TCRdb kept only the in-frame ones, dropping some. This sample has about 440,000 clones, with roughly 91% found just once. This specimen consisted of peripheral blood, obtained in a trial of Ad26.COV2.S vaccine versus placebo. Receptors were obtained from a person between 18 and 59 years old who received the Ad26.COV2.S COVID-19 vaccine or a placebo.

This sequence joins TRBV13 and TRBJ2-7, with 8 bases aligning to TRBD1. V trimming: 1 base; J trimming: 0 bases; junction bases outside the gene matches: 2. The CDR3 covers 15 residues. In germline, CDR1 is PRHDT, CDR2 FYEKMQ (reference sequence). The CDR3 region has the DNA TGTGCCAGCAGCTTAGTCGGACAGGGCTCCTACGAGCAGTACTTC. It specifies CASSLVGQGSYEQYF.

V usage is TRBV28 and J usage is TRBJ1-6; D gene uncertain. The CDR3 totals 14 residues. The V end was cut by 7 bases, the J end by 3 bases, with 10 bases between. Germline values: CDR1 MDHEN, CDR2 SYDVKM. DNA of the CDR3: TGTGCCAGCAACCCAGAGAGCTATAATTCACCCCTCCACTTT. Translated: CASNPESYNSPLHF.

This chain links TRBV7-2 with TRBJ2-3; 7 positions agree with TRBD1. Germline CDR1 is SGHTA and CDR2 is FQGNSA. V lost 6 bases, J lost 4 bases, and 16 bases stayed unmatched. The CDR3 totals 17 residues. The CDR3, as DNA: TGTGCCAGCAGTCCCAAGGACCTGGACAGGTGGTCAGATACGCAGTATTTT. Protein sequence: CASSPKDLDRWSDTQYF.

The rearrangement uses TRBV6-1 and TRBJ2-7; TRBD2 might be the D (5 bases). Germline V gene sequence: CDR1 MNHNS, CDR2 SASEGT. Trimming shortened V by 2 bases and J by 3 bases, and 11 bases separated the two germline ends. This CDR3 region has 14 residues. Written as DNA, the CDR3 is TGTGCCAGCAGTGAACGAGGGAGCGGCTACGAGCAGTACTTC. Its translation is CASSERGSGYEQYF.

The CDR3 DNA reads as TGTGCCACCAGTGATTTTCGGAGCAATCAGCCCCAGCATTTT. The encoded protein is CATSDFRSNQPQHF. The chain recombines TRBV24-1 with TRBJ1-5, with no clear D. There are 14 residues in the CDR3. Deletions cut 1 base from V and 1 base from J, with 4 bases between. Germline V gene lookup returns CDR1 KGHDR and CDR2 SFDVKD.

The chain couples TRBV7-3 to TRBJ2-7, with TRBD1 matching 11 bases. Trimming took 2 bases from V and 4 from J; bases not matched to a gene: 4. The germline V gene has CDR1 SGHTA and CDR2 FQGTGA. The CDR3 length is 15 residues. CDR3 in DNA: TGTGCCAGCAGCTTAGGACAGGGGGCTCTATACGAGCAGTACTTC. It codes for CASSLGQGALYEQYF.

This chain links TRBV15 with TRBJ2-2; D is undetermined. This CDR3 spans 13 amino acids. Trimming took off 8 bases at V and 2 bases at J, with 9 bases between the two ends. Germline V CDR1 and CDR2: LNHNV, YYDKDF (reference sequence). CDR3 DNA sequence: TGTGCCACCCGCACCCCCAACACCGGGGAGCTGTTTTTT. Translating gives CATRTPNTGELFF.

The chain's CDR3 is CAISGREGQYF. The CDR3 bases are TGTGCCATCAGTGGCCGTGAGGGGCAGTACTTC. The chain is built from TRBV10-3 and TRBJ2-7, with D possibly being TRBD2 (5 bases). This CDR3 is built from 11 residues. Germline lookup yields CDR1 ENHRY and CDR2 SYGVKD. The V end was cut by 4 bases, the J end by 9 bases, with 10 bases between.

The chain combines TRBV5-1 with TRBJ2-2; 9 bases map to TRBD2. The CDR3 loop spans 17 amino acids. Germline CDR1 and CDR2: SGHRS and YFSETQ. J was trimmed by 4 bases and V by 2 bases; bases with no gene match: 9. The CDR3 DNA reads as TGCGCCAGCAGCTTTAGGGAACTAGCGGGCCCCACCGGGGAGCTGTTTTTT. Protein: CASSFRELAGPTGELFF.

The chain links TRBV9 to TRBJ2-5; no firm D call. Germline V gene sequence: CDR1 SGDLS, CDR2 YYNGEE. V dropped 0 bases and J dropped 5 bases, with 11 bases sitting between them. The CDR3 runs to 14 residues. CDR3 sequence: CASSVEALPETQYF. In nucleotides, the CDR3 is TGTGCCAGCAGCGTAGAGGCCCTGCCGGAGACCCAGTACTTC.

The chain recombines TRBV19 with TRBJ1-6, with D possibly matching TRBD1 (6 bases). CDR3 size: 16 residues. Trimming took 5 bases from V and 4 from J, leaving 15 bases between them. Germline CDR1 LNHDA, CDR2 SQIVND (reference sequence). As DNA, the CDR3 is TGTGCCAGTAGTGTCAACAGGGAAGTTTATAATTCACCCCTCCACTTT. It yields the protein CASSVNREVYNSPLHF. Filled out from reference TRBV19 and TRBJ1-6, the complete variable domain reads DGGITQSPKYLFRKEGQNVTLSCEQNLNHDAMYWYRQDPGQGLRLIYYSQIVNDFQKGDIAEGYSVSREKKESFPLTVTSAQKNPTAFYLCASSVNREVYNSPLHFGNGTRLTVT.

The chain employs TRBV10-3 and TRBJ2-1; either TRBD1 or TRBD2 may fit D (7 bases each). The length of the CDR3 is 15 residues. Per the germline V gene, CDR1 is ENHRY and CDR2 is SYGVKD. With 0 bases removed from V and 7 bases from J, the gap between germline ends came to 13 bases. The chain's CDR3 is CAISESSRGGNEQFF. In DNA, the CDR3 is TGTGCCATCAGTGAGTCGAGCAGGGGGGGGAATGAGCAGTTCTTC.

The chain links TRBV19 to TRBJ1-3; D not resolved. Trimming pared 6 bases from V and 2 bases from J, leaving 8 bases between. This CDR3 spans 13 amino acids. The germline gives CDR1 LNHDA, CDR2 SQIVND (reference sequence). For the CDR3, the DNA is TGTGCCAGTAGAGCGGCAGCTGGAAACACCATATATTTT. Its protein product is CASRAAAGNTIYF.

The chain has TRBV11-2 and TRBJ2-1; tentative D call: TRBD2 (6 bases). V was clipped by 7 bases and J by 4 bases, with 20 bases between them. The CDR3 covers 16 residues. Germline values: CDR1 SGHAT, CDR2 FQNNGV. The CDR3 coding sequence is TGTGCCAGCAACGCCGCGGGGCTGGTGAGTTACAATGAGCAGTTCTTC. Amino acids: CASNAAGLVSYNEQFF.